The following is a T cell receptor beta chain sequence with its context. Antigen unknown. The sample comes from a study of T cell repertoires and HLA-DP antigens. Method: immunoSEQ multiplex PCR; TCRdb's copy keeps in-frame clones and lacks some. The sample shows roughly 110,000 clones, 92% of them seen only once. J gave up 2 bases and V 6 bases, and 5 bases lay outside the gene matches. There are 15 residues in the CDR3. The germline CDR1 and CDR2 sequences are LNHDA and SQIVND (reference sequence). Source material: CD4+ T cells from PBMCs. The sequence was obtained from a woman younger than 35 in good health and CMV-seronegative. The V and J genes are TRBV19 and TRBJ2-1; 9 nucleotides line up with TRBD1. In DNA form, the CDR3 reads TGTGCCAGTAGCACCACAGGGGGCACCTACAATGAGCAGTTCTTC. Protein sequence: CASSTTGGTYNEQFF. The full variable domain, completed using reference TRBV19 and TRBJ2-1, is DGGITQSPKYLFRKEGQNVTLSCEQNLNHDAMYWYRQDPGQGLRLIYYSQIVNDFQKGDIAEGYSVSREKKESFPLTVTSAQKNPTAFYLCASSTTGGTYNEQFFGPGTRLTVL.